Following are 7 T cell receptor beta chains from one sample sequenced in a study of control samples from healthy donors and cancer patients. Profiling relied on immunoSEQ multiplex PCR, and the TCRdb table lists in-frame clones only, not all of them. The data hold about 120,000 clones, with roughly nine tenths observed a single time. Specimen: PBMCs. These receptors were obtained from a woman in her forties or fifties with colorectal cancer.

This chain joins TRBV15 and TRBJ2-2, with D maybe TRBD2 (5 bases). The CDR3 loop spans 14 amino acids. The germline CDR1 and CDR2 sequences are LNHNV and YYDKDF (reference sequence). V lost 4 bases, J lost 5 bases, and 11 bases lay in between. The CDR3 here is CATSIDYQTGELFF. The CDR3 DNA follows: TGTGCCACCAGCATAGACTATCAGACCGGGGAGCTGTTTTTT.

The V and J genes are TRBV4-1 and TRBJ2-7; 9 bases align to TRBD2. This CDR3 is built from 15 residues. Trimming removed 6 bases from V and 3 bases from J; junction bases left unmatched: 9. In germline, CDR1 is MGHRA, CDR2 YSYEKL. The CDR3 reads CASSSIAGDGYEQYF. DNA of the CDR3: TGCGCCAGCAGTAGCATAGCGGGAGACGGCTACGAGCAGTACTTC.

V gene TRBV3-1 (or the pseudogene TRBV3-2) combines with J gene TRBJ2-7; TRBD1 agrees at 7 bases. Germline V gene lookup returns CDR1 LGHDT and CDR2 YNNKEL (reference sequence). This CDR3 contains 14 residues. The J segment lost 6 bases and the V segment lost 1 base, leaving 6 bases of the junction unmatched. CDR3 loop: CASSQGQGMFEQYF. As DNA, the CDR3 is TGTGCCAGCAGCCAAGGACAGGGAATGTTCGAGCAGTACTTC.

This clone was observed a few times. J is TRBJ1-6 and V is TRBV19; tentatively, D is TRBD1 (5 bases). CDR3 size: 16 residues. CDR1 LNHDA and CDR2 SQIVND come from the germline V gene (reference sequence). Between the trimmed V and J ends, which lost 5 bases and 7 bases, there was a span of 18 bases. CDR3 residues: CASSFGTGSLNSPLHF. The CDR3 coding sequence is TGTGCCAGTAGTTTCGGGACCGGAAGCCTAAATTCACCCCTCCACTTT.

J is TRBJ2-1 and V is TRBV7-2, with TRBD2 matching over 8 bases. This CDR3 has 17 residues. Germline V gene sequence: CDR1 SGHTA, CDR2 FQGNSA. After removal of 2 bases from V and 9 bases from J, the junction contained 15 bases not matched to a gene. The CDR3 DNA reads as TGTGCCAGCAGCTTATCGACGAGGTCGGCGGGGGGAGGTGAGCAGTTCTTC. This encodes CASSLSTRSAGGGEQFF.

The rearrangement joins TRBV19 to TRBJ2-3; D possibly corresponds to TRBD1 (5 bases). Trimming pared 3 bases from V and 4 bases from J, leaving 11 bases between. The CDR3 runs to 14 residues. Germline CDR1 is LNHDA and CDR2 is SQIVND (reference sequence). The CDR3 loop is CASSIQQGSDTQYF. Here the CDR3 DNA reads TGTGCCAGTAGTATTCAGCAGGGCTCAGATACGCAGTATTTT.

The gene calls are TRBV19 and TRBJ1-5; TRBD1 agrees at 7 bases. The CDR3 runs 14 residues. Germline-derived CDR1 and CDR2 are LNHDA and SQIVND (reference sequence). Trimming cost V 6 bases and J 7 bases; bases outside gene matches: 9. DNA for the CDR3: TGTGCCAGTAGCTCTACAGGGGATCGGCAGCCCCAGCATTTT. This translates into CASSSTGDRQPQHF. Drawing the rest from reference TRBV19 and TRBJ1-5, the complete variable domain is DGGITQSPKYLFRKEGQNVTLSCEQNLNHDAMYWYRQDPGQGLRLIYYSQIVNDFQKGDIAEGYSVSREKKESFPLTVTSAQKNPTAFYLCASSSTGDRQPQHFGDGTRLSIL.